This is a list of T cell receptor beta chains from one sample in a study of blood T cell repertoires in COVID-19. The repertoire was sequenced with immunoSEQ multiplex PCR; TCRdb's copy has only in-frame clones and lacks some. This repertoire shows just under 65,000 clones, 78% found once; its top ten account for 13% to 15%. Specimen: peripheral blood. These TCRs come from a man in his 60s with COVID-19, enrolled during active disease. CDR3s include the opening cysteine and the closing phenylalanine or tryptophan. A D gene is named only where the DNA matches it firmly. Clone size appears in some rows only: once, few, many, or a class for an expanded clone.

NA TRBJ2-5 TRBV3-1/TRBV3-2 NA CASSPWGSQETQYF TGTGCCAGCAGCCCATGGGGCAGCCAAGAGACCCAGTACTTC
TRBD2 TRBJ2-1 TRBV11-3 NA CASSLDQTSGRAFDEQFF TGTGCCAGCAGCTTAGATCAGACTAGCGGGAGGGCTTTCGATGAGCAGTTCTTC
NA TRBJ1-4 TRBV5-1 NA CATRSDRTNEKLFF TGCGCCACCAGATCCGACAGAACAAATGAAAAACTGTTTTTT
NA TRBJ2-7 TRBV13 NA CASSSSRGARYEQYF TGTGCCAGCAGCAGTTCGCGTGGGGCTCGGTACGAGCAGTACTTC
NA TRBJ2-7 TRBV9 once CASSESQGYEQYF TGTGCCAGCAGCGAGTCGCAGGGCTACGAGCAGTACTTC
NA TRBJ1-2 TRBV6-5 NA CASLGGEGYTF TGTGCCAGCCTCGGGGGTGAGGGCTACACCTTC
TRBD2 TRBJ2-2 TRBV9 NA CASSETSGHTGELFF TGTGCCAGCAGCGAGACTAGCGGACACACCGGGGAGCTGTTTTTT
NA TRBJ2-3 TRBV18 NA CASSPGTRSTDTQYF TGTGCCAGCTCACCAGGGACTCGTAGCACAGATACGCAGTATTTT
TRBD1 TRBJ2-3 TRBV19 NA CASSMGGQGQQYF TGTGCCAGTAGTATGGGGGGACAGGGGCAGCAGTATTTT
NA TRBJ2-5 TRBV5-1 NA CASSWAEAQETQYF TGCGCCAGCAGCTGGGCGGAGGCGCAAGAGACCCAGTACTTC
TRBD1 TRBJ2-7 TRBV28 few CASNRGDHGEQYF TGTGCCAGTAACAGGGGAGACCACGGCGAGCAGTACTTC
TRBD2 TRBJ2-3 TRBV7-6 NA CASSLGREDGTQYF TGTGCCAGCAGCTTAGGGCGGGAGGATGGTACGCAGTATTTT
NA TRBJ2-3 TRBV6-5 NA CASLSPKLVWDTQYF TGTGCCAGTCTCTCTCCAAAACTAGTTTGGGATACGCAGTATTTT
NA TRBJ1-6 TRBV19 NA CASSLLSFNSPLHF TGTGCCAGTAGTCTACTCTCCTTCAATTCACCCCTCCACTTT
NA TRBJ2-5 TRBV5-1 NA CASSLGTGGGETQYF TGCGCCAGCAGCTTGGGAACAGGGGGAGGGGAGACCCAGTACTTC
NA TRBJ1-6 TRBV11-2 NA CASSFRRGSLPLHF TGTGCCAGCAGCTTCAGGAGGGGTTCGCTACCCCTCCACTTT
NA TRBJ2-2 TRBV7-3 NA CASSLTSTGELFF TGTGCCAGCAGCTTAACCAGCACCGGGGAGCTGTTTTTT
NA TRBJ1-2 TRBV19 NA CARFSRANYGYTF TGTGCCAGATTCTCGAGAGCTAACTATGGCTACACCTTC
TRBD2 TRBJ2-1 TRBV11-2 NA CASSSLLAGEAHEQFF TGTGCCAGCAGCTCGCTTCTAGCGGGAGAGGCGCATGAGCAGTTCTTC
TRBD1 TRBJ2-5 TRBV28 NA CASSLGQGVVETQYF TGTGCCAGCAGTTTAGGACAGGGAGTAGTAGAGACCCAGTACTTC
TRBD2 TRBJ2-7 TRBV5-6 NA CASSSLAGDYEQYF TGTGCCAGCAGCTCTCTAGCGGGAGACTACGAGCAGTACTTC
TRBD1 TRBJ2-3 TRBV6-6 NA CASSPPPGQGSTDTQYF TGTGCCAGCAGTCCCCCTCCTGGACAGGGGTCGACAGATACGCAGTATTTT